This paragraph reports one T cell receptor (beta chain). Per the original methods: Amplification from reference gene primers served as the basis for estimated nucleated cell counts. Assay used: immunoSEQ multiplex PCR; TCRdb lists only in-frame clones, some missing. The V and J calls and the clone size are those of that table, but D and trimming were determined from the DNA. This table has 120,000 or so clones, around nine tenths appearing once. The data stem from a study of blood T cell repertoires in COVID-19. Study-wide background: Specimens from acute and convalescent COVID-19 originated in the United States, Italy and Spain. T cells, B-cell-depleted T cells, or PBMCs provided the cDNA or gDNA that served as material.

J gave up 6 bases and V 0 bases, and 4 bases lay outside the gene matches. From germline, CDR1 is MNHEY and CDR2 SVGEGT. The CDR3 sequence is 16 residues long. Material for sequencing was peripheral blood. This rearrangement joins TRBV6-2 or TRBV6-3 to TRBJ1-5; 11 nucleotides agree with TRBD1. This TCR was recovered from a woman of 80 years or more with acute or convalescent COVID-19. The CDR3 loop is CASSYSLGQGGQPQHF. The CDR3, as DNA: TGTGCCAGCAGTTACTCCTTGGGACAGGGGGGTCAGCCCCAGCATTTT.